This T cell receptor (beta chain) was obtained from a study of cytomegalovirus exposure and HLA in healthy donors. The PCR used 60 Vbeta and 13 Jbeta primers. Data came from immunoSEQ multiplex PCR; TCRdb stores just in-frame clones and leaves some out. The table includes almost 200,000 clones, roughly 77% detected once. J gave up 8 bases and V 0 bases, and 9 bases lay outside the gene matches. The CDR3 sequence is 16 residues long. In germline, CDR1 is SGDLS, CDR2 YYNGEE. Comments on this clone: Its antigen is still unknown.

Each donor was healthy, and each was a bone marrow donor. Broader study findings: A later analysis reportedly found fewer N-insertions in an Asian-associated ancestry cluster than the roughly 680-donor mean. In a later analysis, HLA-associated TCR beta chains were more clonally expanded than equally common others. On later analysis, the bulk of CMV-associated TCR beta chains appeared to be HLA-restricted.

Sequencing was performed on PBMCs. The source of this sequence is a male donor in good health and CMV-seropositive. V usage is TRBV9 and J usage is TRBJ2-1; 9 bases agree with TRBD2. CDR3 DNA sequence: TGTGCCAGCAGCGTAGTCGGGGGGACTAGCTCCCATGAGCAGTTCTTC. Its protein product is CASSVVGGTSSHEQFF.